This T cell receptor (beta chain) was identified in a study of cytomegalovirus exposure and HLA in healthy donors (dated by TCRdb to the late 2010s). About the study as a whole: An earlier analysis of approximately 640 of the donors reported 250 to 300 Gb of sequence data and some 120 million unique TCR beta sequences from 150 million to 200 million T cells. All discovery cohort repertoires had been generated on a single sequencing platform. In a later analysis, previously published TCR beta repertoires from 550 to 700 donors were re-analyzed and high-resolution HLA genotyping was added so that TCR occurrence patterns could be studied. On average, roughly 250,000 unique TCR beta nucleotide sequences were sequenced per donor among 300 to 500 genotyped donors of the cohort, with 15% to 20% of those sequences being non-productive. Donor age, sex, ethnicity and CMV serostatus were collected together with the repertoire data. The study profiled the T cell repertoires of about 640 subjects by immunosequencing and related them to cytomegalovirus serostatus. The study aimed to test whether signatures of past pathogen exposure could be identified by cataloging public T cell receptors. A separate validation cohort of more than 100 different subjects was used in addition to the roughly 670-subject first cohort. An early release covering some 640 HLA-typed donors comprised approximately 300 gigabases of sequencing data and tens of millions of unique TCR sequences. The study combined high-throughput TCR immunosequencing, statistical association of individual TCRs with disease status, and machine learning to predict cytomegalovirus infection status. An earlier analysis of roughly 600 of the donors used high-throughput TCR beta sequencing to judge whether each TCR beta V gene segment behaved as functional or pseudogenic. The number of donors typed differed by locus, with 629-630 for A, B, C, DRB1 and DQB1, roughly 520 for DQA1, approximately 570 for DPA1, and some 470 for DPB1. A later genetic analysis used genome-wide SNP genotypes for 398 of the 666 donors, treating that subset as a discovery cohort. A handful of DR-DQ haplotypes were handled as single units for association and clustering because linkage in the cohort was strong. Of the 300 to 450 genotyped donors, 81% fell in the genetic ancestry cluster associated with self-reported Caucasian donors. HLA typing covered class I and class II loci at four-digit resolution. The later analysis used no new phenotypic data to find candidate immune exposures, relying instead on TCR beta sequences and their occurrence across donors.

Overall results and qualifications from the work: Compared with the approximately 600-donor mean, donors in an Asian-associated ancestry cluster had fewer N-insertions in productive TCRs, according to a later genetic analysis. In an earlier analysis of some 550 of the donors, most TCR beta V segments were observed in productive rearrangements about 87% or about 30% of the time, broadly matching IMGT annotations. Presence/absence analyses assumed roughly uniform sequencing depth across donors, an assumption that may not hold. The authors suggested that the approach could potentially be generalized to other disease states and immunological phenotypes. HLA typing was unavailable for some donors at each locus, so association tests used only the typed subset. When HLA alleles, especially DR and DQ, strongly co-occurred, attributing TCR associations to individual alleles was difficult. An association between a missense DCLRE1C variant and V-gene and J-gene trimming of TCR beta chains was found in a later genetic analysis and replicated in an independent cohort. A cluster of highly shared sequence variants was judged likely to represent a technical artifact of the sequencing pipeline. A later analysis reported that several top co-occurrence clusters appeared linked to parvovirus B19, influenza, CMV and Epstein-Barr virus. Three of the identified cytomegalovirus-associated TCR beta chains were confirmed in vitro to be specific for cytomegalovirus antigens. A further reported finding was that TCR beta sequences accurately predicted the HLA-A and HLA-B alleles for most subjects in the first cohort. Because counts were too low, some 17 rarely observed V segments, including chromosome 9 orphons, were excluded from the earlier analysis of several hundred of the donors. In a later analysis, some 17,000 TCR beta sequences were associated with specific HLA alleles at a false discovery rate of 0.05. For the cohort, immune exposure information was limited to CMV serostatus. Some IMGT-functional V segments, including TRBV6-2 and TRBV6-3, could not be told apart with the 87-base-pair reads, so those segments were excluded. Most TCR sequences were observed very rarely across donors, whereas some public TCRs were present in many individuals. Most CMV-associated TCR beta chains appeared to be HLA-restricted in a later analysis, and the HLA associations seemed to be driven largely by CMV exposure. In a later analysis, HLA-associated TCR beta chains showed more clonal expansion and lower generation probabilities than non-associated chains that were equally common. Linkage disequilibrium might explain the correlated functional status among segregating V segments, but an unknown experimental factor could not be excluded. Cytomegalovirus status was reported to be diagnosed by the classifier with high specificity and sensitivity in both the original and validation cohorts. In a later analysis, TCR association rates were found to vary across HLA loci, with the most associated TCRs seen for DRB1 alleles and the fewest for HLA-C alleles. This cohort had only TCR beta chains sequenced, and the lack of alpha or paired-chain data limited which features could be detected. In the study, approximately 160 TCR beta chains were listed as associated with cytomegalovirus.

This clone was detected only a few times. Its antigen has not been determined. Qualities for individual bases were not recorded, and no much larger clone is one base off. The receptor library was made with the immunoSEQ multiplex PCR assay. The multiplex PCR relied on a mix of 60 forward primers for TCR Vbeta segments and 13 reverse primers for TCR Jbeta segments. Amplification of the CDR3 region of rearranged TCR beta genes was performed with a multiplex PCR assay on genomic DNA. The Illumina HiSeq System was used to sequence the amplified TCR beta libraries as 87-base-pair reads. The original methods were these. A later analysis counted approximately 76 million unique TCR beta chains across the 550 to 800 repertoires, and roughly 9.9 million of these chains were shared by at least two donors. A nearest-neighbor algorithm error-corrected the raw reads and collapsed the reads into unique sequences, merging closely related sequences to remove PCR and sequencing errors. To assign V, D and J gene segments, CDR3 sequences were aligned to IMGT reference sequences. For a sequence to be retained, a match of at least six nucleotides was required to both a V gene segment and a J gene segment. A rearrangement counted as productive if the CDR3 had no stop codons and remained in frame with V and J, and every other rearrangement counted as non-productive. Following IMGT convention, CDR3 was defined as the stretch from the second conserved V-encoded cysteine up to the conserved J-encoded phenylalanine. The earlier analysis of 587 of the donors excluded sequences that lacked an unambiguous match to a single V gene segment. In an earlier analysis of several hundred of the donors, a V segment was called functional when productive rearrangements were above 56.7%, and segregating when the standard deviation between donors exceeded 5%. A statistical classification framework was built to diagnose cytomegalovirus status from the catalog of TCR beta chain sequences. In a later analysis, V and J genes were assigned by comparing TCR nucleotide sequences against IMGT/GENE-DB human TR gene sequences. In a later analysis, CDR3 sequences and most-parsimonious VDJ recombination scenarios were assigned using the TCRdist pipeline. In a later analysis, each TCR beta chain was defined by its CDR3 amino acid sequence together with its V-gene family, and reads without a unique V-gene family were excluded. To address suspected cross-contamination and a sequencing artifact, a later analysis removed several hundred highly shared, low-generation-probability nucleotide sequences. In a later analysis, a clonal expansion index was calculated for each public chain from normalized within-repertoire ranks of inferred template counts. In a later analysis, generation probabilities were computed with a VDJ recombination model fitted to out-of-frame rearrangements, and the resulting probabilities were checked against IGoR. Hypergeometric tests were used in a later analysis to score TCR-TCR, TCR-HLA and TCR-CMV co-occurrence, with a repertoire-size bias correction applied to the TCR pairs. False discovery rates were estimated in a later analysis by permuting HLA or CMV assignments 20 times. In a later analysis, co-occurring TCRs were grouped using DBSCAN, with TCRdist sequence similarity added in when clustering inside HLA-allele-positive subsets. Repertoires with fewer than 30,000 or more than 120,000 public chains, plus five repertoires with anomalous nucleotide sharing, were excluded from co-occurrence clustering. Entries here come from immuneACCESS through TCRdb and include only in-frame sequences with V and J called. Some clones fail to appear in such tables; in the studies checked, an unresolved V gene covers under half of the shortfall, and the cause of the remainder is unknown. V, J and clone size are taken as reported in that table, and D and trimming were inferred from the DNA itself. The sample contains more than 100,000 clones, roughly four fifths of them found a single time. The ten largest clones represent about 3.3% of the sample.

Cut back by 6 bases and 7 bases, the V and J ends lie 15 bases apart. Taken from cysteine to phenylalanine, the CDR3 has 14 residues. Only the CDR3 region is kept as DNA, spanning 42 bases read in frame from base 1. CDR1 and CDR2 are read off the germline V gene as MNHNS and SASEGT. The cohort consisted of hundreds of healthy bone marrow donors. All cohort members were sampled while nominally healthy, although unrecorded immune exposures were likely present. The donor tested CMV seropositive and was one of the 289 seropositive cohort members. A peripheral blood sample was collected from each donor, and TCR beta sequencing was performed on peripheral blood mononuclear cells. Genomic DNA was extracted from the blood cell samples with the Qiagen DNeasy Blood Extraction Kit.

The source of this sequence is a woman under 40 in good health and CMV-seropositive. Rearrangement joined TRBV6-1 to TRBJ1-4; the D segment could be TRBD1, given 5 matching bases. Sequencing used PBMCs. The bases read TGTGCCAGCAGGGAGGGGCCGAGGGGTGAAAAACTGTTTTTT. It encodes CASREGPRGEKLFF.